This is a list of T cell receptor beta chains from one sample in a study of cytomegalovirus exposure and HLA in healthy donors. The data were produced by immunoSEQ multiplex PCR, yet TCRdb's version contains in-frame clones alone and is incomplete. The table shows roughly 160,000 clones, with around 82% occurring only once. Sequenced input: PBMCs. The source is a man aged 25 to 45 in good health and CMV-seronegative. Each CDR3 is given with its conserved first and last residue. The D gene is left open where the match is weak. The size of a clone is reported for some rows only, either as once, few or many, or as a class for expanded clones.

clone size | J gene | D gene | V gene | CDR3 DNA | CDR3 protein
NA | TRBJ1-1 | NA | TRBV4-1 | TGCGCCAGCAGCCAAGATGGGGGGGATCGGGGAAACCCGACTGAAGCTTTCTTT | CASSQDGGDRGNPTEAFF
NA | TRBJ2-4 | TRBD2 | TRBV2 | TGTGCCAGCAGTGAAGGTTTAGCGGGGGGATTAAACATTCAGTACTTC | CASSEGLAGGLNIQYF
NA | TRBJ1-1 | NA | TRBV5-5 | TGTGCCAGCAGCTTTAGCGGCGGACTCACTGAAGCTTTCTTT | CASSFSGGLTEAFF
NA | TRBJ2-7 | TRBD1 | TRBV6-5 | TGTGCCAGCGGACCGGGACAGGGCTACGAGCAGTACTTC | CASGPGQGYEQYF
NA | TRBJ1-4 | TRBD1 | TRBV9 | TGTGCCAGCAGCGTGGGGGGACAGAAGAATGAAAAACTGTTTTTT | CASSVGGQKNEKLFF
NA | TRBJ2-7 | NA | TRBV4-1 | TGCGCCAGCAGCCAAGACCCCCCGGGAGAGGCCTACGAGCAGTACTTC | CASSQDPPGEAYEQYF
NA | TRBJ1-3 | TRBD1 | TRBV5-3 | TGTGCCAGAAGGTGGGACAGAACATTGCCCTCTGGAAACACCATATATTTT | CARRWDRTLPSGNTIYF
NA | TRBJ2-6 | TRBD1 | TRBV10-3 | TGTGCCATCAGTAGATTGGACAGGAGAATTCAGGACTCTGGGGCCAACGTCCTGACTTTC | CAISRLDRRIQDSGANVLTF
NA | TRBJ2-1 | TRBD1 | TRBV7-9 | TGTGCCAGCAGCTCTAACCCCGGACAGGGGGGCTACAATGAGCAGTTCTTC | CASSSNPGQGGYNEQFF
NA | TRBJ1-1 | TRBD1 | TRBV27 | TGTGCCAGCAGTTTAGGCCAGGGGGCGGGGAGCACTGAAGCTTTCTTT | CASSLGQGAGSTEAFF
NA | TRBJ1-1 | TRBD1 | TRBV5-1 | TGCGCCAGCAGCGTAGACAGGGTGAACACTGAAGCTTTCTTT | CASSVDRVNTEAFF
NA | TRBJ1-2 | TRBD1 | TRBV28 | TGTGCCAGCAGAGAGGACAGGGGGCCAGTGGATGGCTACACCTTC | CASREDRGPVDGYTF
NA | TRBJ1-2 | NA | TRBV2 | TGTGCCAGCAGTGAAAGAGGTCAGCACTATGGCTACACCTTC | CASSERGQHYGYTF
NA | TRBJ1-1 | TRBD1 | TRBV7-8 | TGTGCCAGCAGCGTCGACAGGGTAAACACTGAAGCTTTCTTT | CASSVDRVNTEAFF
few | TRBJ1-5 | NA | TRBV5-1 | TGCGCCAGCAGCTTGGACGGGGTTAGCAATCAGCCCCAGCATTTT | CASSLDGVSNQPQHF
NA | TRBJ1-4 | NA | TRBV27 | TGTGCCAGCAGTTCGTCGCGGGGGCCGACTAATGAAAAACTGTTTTTT | CASSSSRGPTNEKLFF
NA | TRBJ2-7 | NA | TRBV28 | TGTGCCAGCAGTTTGAATCCGGGCGAGCAGTACTTC | CASSLNPGEQYF
NA | TRBJ1-5 | NA | TRBV30 | TGTGCCTGGAGTGTATCTCCTAGAGGGAATCAGCCCCAGCATTTT | CAWSVSPRGNQPQHF
NA | TRBJ1-6 | TRBD1 | TRBV11-3 | TGTGCCAGCAGCTTAATCCTCACAGGGACAGGGGAATCACCCCTCCACTTT | CASSLILTGTGESPLHF
NA | TRBJ1-1 | NA | TRBV29-1 | TGCAGCGTTCTCGTCGTCGTTGAAGCTTTCTTT | CSVLVVVEAFF
NA | TRBJ1-1 | NA | TRBV30 | TGTGCCTGGATTGAGCCGAGAAGTGGCACTGAAGCTTTCTTT | CAWIEPRSGTEAFF
NA | TRBJ1-5 | NA | TRBV6-6 | TGTGCCAGCAGTTACCTTAATCAGCCCCAGCATTTT | CASSYLNQPQHF